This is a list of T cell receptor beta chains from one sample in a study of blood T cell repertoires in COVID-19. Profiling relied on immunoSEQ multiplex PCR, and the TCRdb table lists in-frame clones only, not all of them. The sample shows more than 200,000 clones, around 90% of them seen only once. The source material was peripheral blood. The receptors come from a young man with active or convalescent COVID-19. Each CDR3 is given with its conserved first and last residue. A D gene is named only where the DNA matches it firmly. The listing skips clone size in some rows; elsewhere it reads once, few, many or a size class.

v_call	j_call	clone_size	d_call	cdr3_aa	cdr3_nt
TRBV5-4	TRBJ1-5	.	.	CASSLSPNQPQHF	TGTGCCAGCAGCTTAAGCCCAAATCAGCCCCAGCATTTT
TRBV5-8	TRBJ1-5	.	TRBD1	CASSSPGQGRQPQHF	TGTGCCAGCAGCTCCCCGGGACAGGGGAGGCAGCCCCAGCATTTT
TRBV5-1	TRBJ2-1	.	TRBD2	CASSPGTSGGAWEQFF	TGCGCCAGCAGCCCCGGGACTAGCGGGGGGGCGTGGGAGCAGTTCTTC
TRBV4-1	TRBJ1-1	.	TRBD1	CASSQVTGASMNTEAFF	TGCGCCAGCAGCCAAGTAACAGGGGCGTCCATGAACACTGAAGCTTTCTTT
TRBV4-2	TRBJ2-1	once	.	CASSPVGGNFPNEQFF	TGTGCCAGCAGCCCTGTCGGCGGGAACTTCCCCAATGAGCAGTTCTTC
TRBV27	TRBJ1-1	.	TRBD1	CASSPPLDRADTEAFF	TGTGCCAGCAGTCCTCCCTTGGACAGGGCGGACACTGAAGCTTTCTTT
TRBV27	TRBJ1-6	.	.	CASSFPGYNSPLHF	TGTGCCAGCAGTTTTCCGGGATATAATTCACCCCTCCACTTT
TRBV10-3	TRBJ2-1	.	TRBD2	CAISTLAGGPKSSYNEQFF	TGTGCCATCAGCACCCTAGCGGGGGGCCCTAAAAGCTCCTACAATGAGCAGTTCTTC
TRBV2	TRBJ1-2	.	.	CASSVSVNYGYTF	TGTGCCAGCAGTGTTTCTGTGAACTATGGCTACACCTTC
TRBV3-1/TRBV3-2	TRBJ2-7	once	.	CASSLLKGDYEQYF	TGTGCCAGCAGCTTACTAAAGGGGGACTACGAGCAGTACTTC